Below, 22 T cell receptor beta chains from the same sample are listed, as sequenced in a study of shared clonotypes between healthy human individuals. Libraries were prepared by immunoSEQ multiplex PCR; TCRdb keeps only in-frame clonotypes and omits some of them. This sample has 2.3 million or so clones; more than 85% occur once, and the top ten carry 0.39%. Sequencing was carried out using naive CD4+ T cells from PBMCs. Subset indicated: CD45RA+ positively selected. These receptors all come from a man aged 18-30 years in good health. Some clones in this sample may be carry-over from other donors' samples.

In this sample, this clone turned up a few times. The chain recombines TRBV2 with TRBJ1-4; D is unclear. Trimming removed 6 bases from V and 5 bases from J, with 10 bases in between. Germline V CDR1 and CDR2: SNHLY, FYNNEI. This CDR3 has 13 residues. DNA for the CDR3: TGTGCCAGCAGGGGTGGAGCGAATGAAAAACTGTTTTTT. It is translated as CASRGGANEKLFF.

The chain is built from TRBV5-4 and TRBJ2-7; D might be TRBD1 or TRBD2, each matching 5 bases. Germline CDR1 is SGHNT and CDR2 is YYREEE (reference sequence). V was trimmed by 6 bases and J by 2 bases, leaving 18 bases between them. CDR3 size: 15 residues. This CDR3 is CASMINGAPPYEQYF. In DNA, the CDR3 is TGTGCCAGCATGATAAACGGGGCGCCACCCTACGAGCAGTACTTC.

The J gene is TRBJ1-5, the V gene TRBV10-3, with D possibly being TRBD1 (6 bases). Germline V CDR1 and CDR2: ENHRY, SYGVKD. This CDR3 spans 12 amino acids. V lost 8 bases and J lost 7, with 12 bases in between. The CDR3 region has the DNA TGTGCCATCTCACAGGGCGAACAGCCCCAGCATTTT. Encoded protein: CAISQGEQPQHF.

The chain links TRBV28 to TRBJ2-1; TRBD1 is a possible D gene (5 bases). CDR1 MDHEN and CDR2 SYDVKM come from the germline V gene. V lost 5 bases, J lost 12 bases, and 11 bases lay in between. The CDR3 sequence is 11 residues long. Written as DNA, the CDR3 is TGTGCCAGCAGTCCAAGGGGTGGGCAGTTCTTC. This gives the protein CASSPRGGQFF.

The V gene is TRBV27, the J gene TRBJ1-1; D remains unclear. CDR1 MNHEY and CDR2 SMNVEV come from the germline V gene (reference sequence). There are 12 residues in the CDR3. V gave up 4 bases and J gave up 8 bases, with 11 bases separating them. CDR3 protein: CASSSQFGEAFF. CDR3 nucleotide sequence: TGTGCCAGCAGTTCTCAGTTTGGAGAAGCTTTCTTT.

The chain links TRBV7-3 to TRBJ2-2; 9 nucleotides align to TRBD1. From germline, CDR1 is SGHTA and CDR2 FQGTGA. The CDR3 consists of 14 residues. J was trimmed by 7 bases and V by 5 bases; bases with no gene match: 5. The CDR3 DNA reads TGTGCCAGCAGCCGGACAGGGGAGTTCGGGGAGCTGTTTTTT. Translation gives CASSRTGEFGELFF.

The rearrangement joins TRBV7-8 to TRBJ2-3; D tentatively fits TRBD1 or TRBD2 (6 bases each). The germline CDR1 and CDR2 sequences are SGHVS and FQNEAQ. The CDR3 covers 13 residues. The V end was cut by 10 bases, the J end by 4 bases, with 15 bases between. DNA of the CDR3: TGTGCCATCCGGAGGGGGTCCCCAGATACGCAGTATTTT. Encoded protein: CAIRRGSPDTQYF.

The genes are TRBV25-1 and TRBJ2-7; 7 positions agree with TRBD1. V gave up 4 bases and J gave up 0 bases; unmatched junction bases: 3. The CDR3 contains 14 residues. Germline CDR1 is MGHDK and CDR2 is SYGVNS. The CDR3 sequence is CASSGQGFSYEQYF. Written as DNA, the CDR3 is TGTGCCAGCAGTGGACAGGGATTCTCCTACGAGCAGTACTTC.

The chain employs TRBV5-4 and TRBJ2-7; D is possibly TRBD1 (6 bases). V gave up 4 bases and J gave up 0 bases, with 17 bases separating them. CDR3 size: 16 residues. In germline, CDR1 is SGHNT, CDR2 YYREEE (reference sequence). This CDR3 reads CASSGWGSGASYEQYF. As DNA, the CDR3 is TGTGCCAGCAGCGGGTGGGGGTCAGGGGCCTCCTACGAGCAGTACTTC. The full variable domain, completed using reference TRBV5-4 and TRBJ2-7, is ETGVTQSPTHLIKTRGQQVTLRCSSQSGHNTVSWYQQALGQGPQFIFQYYREEENGRGNFPPRFSGLQFPNYSSELNVNALELDDSALYLCASSGWGSGASYEQYFGPGTRLTVT.

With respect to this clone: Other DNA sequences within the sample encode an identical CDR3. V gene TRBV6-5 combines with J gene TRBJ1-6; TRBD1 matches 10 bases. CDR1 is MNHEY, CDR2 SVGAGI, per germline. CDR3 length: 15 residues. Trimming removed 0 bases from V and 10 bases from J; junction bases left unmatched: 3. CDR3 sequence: CASSYSGTGDSPLHF. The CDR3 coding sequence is TGTGCCAGCAGTTACTCAGGGACAGGGGACTCACCCCTCCACTTT.

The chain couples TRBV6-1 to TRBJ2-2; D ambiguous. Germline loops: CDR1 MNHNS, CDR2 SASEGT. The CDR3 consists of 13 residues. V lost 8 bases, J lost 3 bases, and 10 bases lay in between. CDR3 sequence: CASSGFYTGELFF. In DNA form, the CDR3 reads TGTGCCAGCTCGGGCTTTTACACCGGGGAGCTGTTTTTT.

CDR3 sequence: CASSPLDRNTEAFF. The CDR3 DNA sequence: TGCGCCAGCAGCCCTCTGGACAGGAACACTGAAGCTTTCTTT. The V call is TRBV5-1, the J call TRBJ1-1, with D possibly TRBD1 on 6 matching bases. Germline CDR1 and CDR2: SGHRS and YFSETQ. Trimming removed 4 bases at V and 1 base at J, with 11 bases between. The length of the CDR3 is 14 residues.

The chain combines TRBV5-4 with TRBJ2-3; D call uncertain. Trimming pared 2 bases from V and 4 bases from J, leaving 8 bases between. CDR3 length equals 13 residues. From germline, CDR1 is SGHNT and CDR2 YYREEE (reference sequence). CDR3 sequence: CASSLPAPDTQYF. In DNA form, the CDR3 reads TGTGCCAGCAGCTTACCCGCCCCAGATACGCAGTATTTT.

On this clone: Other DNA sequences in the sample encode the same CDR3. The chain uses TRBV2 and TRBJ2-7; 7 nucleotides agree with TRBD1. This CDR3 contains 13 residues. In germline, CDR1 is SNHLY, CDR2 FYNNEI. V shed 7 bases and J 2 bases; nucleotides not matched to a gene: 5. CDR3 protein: CASKGDSTYEQYF. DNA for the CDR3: TGTGCCAGCAAAGGGGACAGTACCTACGAGCAGTACTTC.

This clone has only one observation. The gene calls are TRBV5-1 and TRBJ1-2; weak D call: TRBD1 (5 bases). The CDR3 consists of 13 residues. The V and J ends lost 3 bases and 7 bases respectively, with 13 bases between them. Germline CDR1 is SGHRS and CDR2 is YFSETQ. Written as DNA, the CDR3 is TGCGCCAGCAGCTCGGACACCCGAGGTGGCTACACCTTC. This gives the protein CASSSDTRGGYTF.

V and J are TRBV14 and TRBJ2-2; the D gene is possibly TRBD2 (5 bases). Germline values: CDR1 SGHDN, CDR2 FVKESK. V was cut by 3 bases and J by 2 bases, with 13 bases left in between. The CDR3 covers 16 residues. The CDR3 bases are TGTGCCAGCAGCCATCCGTGGACTTTTAACACCGGGGAGCTGTTTTTT. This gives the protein CASSHPWTFNTGELFF. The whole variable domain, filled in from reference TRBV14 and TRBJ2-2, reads EAGVTQFPSHSVIEKGQTVTLRCDPISGHDNLYWYRRVMGKEIKFLLHFVKESKQDESGMPNNRFLAERTGGTYSTLKVQPAELEDSGVYFCASSHPWTFNTGELFFGEGSRLTVL.

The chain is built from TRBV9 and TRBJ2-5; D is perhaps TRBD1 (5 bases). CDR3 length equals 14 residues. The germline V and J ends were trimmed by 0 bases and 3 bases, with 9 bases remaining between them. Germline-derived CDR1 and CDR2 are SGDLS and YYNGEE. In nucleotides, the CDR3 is TGTGCCAGCAGCGTAGACAGGACCGAAGAGACCCAGTACTTC. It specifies CASSVDRTEETQYF.

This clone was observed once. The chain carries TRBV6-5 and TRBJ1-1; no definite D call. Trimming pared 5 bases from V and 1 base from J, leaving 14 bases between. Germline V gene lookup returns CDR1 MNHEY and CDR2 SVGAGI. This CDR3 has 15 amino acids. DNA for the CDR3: TGTGCCAGCAGTCTGTTCGAGGGCGGGAACACTGAAGCTTTCTTT. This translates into CASSLFEGGNTEAFF.

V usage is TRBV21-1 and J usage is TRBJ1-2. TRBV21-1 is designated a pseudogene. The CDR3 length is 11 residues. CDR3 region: CASSLLSGYTF. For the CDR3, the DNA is TGTGCCAGCAGCCTGCTTAGCGGCTACACCTTC.

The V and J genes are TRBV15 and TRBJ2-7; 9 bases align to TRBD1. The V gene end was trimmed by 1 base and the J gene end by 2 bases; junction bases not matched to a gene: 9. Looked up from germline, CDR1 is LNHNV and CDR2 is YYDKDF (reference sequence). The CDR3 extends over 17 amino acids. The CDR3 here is CATSRVVRTGVTYEQYF. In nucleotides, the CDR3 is TGTGCCACCAGCAGAGTTGTTAGGACAGGGGTAACCTACGAGCAGTACTTC.

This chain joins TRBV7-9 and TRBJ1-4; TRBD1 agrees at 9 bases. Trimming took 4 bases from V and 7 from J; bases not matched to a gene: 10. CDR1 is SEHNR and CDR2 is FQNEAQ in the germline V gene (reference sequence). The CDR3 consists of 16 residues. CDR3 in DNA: TGTGCCAGCAGCTCCTGGACAGGGGTGGAGGGTGAAAAACTGTTTTTT. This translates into CASSSWTGVEGEKLFF. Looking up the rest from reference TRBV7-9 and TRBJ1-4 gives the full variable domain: DTGVSQNPRHKITKRGQNVTFRCDPISEHNRLYWYRQTLGQGPEFLTYFQNEAQLEKSRLLSDRFSAERPKGSFSTLEIQRTEQGDSAMYLCASSSWTGVEGEKLFFGSGTQLSVL.

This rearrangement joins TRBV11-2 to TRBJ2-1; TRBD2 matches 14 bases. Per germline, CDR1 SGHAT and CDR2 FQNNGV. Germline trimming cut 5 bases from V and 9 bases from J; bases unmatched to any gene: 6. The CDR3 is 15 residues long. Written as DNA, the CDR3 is TGTGCCAGCAGCCCCAGGACTAGCGGGAGGTTTGAGCAGTTCTTC. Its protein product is CASSPRTSGRFEQFF.